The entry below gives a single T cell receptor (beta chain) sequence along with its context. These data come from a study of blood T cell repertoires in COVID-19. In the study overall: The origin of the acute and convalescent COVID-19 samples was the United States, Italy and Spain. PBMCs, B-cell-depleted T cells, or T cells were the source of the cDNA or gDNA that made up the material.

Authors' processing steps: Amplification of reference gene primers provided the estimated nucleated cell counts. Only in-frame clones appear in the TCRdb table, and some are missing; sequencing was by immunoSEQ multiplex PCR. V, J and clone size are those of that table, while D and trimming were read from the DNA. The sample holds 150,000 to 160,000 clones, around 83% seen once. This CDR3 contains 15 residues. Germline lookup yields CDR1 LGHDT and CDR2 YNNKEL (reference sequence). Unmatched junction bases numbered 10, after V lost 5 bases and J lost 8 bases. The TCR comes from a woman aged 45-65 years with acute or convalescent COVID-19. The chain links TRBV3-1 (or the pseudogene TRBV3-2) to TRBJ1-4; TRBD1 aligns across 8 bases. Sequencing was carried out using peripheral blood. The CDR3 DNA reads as TGTGCCAGCAGCACAAGTGGCAGGGGGCAAGAAAAACTGTTTTTT. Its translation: CASSTSGRGQEKLFF.